One sample yielded the 26 T cell receptor beta chains listed below, sequenced in a study of T-cell reconstitution after alpha-beta-depleted transplantation in children. Unique molecular identifiers were incorporated when the TCRbeta library was constructed. TCRdb analysed the PCR reads with MiXCR anew, one entry per CDR3 protein. This sample carries about 200,000 distinct CDR3 sequences, more than 14% of them seen once, and the ten largest clones take less than 15%. This material consisted of PBMCs from the stem cell graft donor, taken from the stem cell graft. The source is a human donor who donated a stem cell graft to a child with acute lymphoblastic leukemia.

This clonotype was picked up many times. The J gene is TRBJ2-6, the V gene TRBV5-5, with D perhaps TRBD1 or TRBD2 (5 bases each). Germline assignment: CDR1 SGHKS and CDR2 YYEKEE (reference sequence). The V end lost 0 bases, the J end lost 12 bases, and 13 bases lay between the germline ends. The CDR3 extends over 14 amino acids. CDR3 sequence (DNA): TGTGCCAGCAGCTTGGAGGGGACCATGGCCGTCCTGACTTTC. Amino acid sequence: CASSLEGTMAVLTF. Complete variable domain (other parts from reference TRBV5-5 and TRBJ2-6): DAGVTQSPTHLIKTRGQQVTLRCSPISGHKSVSWYQQVLGQGPQFIFQYYEKEERGRGNFPDRFSARQFPNYSSELNVNALLLGDSALYLCASSLEGTMAVLTFGAGSRLTVL.

The chain is built from TRBV5-1 and TRBJ2-7; D perhaps matches TRBD1 (5 bases). This CDR3 comprises 13 residues. Trimming took 4 bases from V and 2 from J, leaving 10 bases between them. Germline V gene lookup returns CDR1 SGHRS and CDR2 YFSETQ. The CDR3 DNA reads TGCGCCAGCAGCGTTGGACAACCCTACGAGCAGTACTTC. It encodes CASSVGQPYEQYF.

This clonotype was seen ten or more times. V and J are TRBV5-1 and TRBJ2-2; 7 bases map to TRBD2. V was clipped by 4 bases and J by 2 bases; unmatched bases: 11. CDR1 SGHRS and CDR2 YFSETQ come from the germline V gene. The CDR3 loop spans 17 amino acids. Here the CDR3 DNA reads TGCGCCAGCAGCGCCCAAGCGGGGCGGGGCAACACCGGGGAGCTGTTTTTT. It translates to CASSAQAGRGNTGELFF.

This clonotype was counted between two and nine times. The chain uses TRBV25-1 and TRBJ1-4; D is undetermined. Germline lookup yields CDR1 MGHDK and CDR2 SYGVNS. CDR3 size: 14 residues. Deletions cut 2 bases from V and 7 bases from J, with 11 bases between. The CDR3 DNA sequence: TGTGCCAGCAGTGAAGGCCCTCGAGCTGAAAAACTGTTTTTT. It is translated as CASSEGPRAEKLFF.

The chain links TRBV5-6 to TRBJ1-2; no clear D gene. CDR3 length: 12 amino acids. From germline, CDR1 is SGHDT and CDR2 YYEEEE. V was pared by 0 bases and J by 9 bases, with 9 bases between. CDR3: CASSLVLGCYTF. The DNA for the CDR3 is TGTGCCAGCAGCTTGGTTTTGGGATGCTACACCTTC.

This clonotype was seen ten or more times. V and J are TRBV5-1 and TRBJ2-7, with a tentative D call TRBD2 (6 bases). From germline, CDR1 is SGHRS and CDR2 YFSETQ. CDR3 length: 15 residues. Trimming took 1 base from V and 3 from J, leaving 14 bases between them. The CDR3, as DNA: TGCGCCAGCAGCTTGTACGGGGGAGGCGGCTACGAGCAGTACTTC. It yields the protein CASSLYGGGGYEQYF. The full variable domain, its missing parts supplied by reference TRBV5-1 and TRBJ2-7, is KAGVTQTPRYLIKTRGQQVTLSCSPISGHRSVSWYQQTPGQGLQFLFEYFSETQRNKGNFPGRFSGRQFSNSRSEMNVSTLELGDSALYLCASSLYGGGGYEQYFGPGTRLTVT.

This clonotype occurred many times. The chain joins TRBV2 to TRBJ2-5; 8 bases map to TRBD2. The ends lost 11 bases at V and 1 base at J; junction bases unmatched: 12. This CDR3 region has 15 residues. Germline CDR1 and CDR2: SNHLY and FYNNEI. The CDR3 DNA is TGTGCCGAGGCGAGAGATAGCGGGATCCAAGAGACCCAGTACTTC. Protein product: CAEARDSGIQETQYF. Combining the CDR3 with reference TRBV2 and TRBJ2-5 gives the whole variable domain EPEVTQTPSHQVTQMGQEVILRCVPISNHLYFYWYRQILGQKVEFLVSFYNNEISEKSEIFDDQFSVERPDGSNFTLKIRSTKLEDSAMYFCAEARDSGIQETQYFGPGTRLLVL.

Many counts were recorded for this clonotype. The V and J genes are TRBV10-2 and TRBJ2-3, with unresolved D. The CDR3 totals 17 residues. Germline CDR1 WSHSY, CDR2 SAAADI. The V end was cut by 2 bases, the J end by 5 bases, with 20 bases between. CDR3 in amino acids: CASSEPPSARLGDTQYF. In DNA, the CDR3 is TGCGCCAGCAGTGAGCCTCCTTCAGCGCGGCTCGGAGATACGCAGTATTTT.

The table lists this clonotype with many counts. The chain recombines TRBV29-1 with TRBJ2-1; 7 bases line up with TRBD2. V was pared by 7 bases and J by 2 bases, with 14 bases of the junction left unmatched. The germline gives CDR1 SQVTM, CDR2 ANQGSEA. This CDR3 is 16 amino acids long. The CDR3 spells CSAGGQSGTTYNEQFF. CDR3 coding DNA: TGCAGCGCCGGCGGACAAAGTGGGACTACCTACAATGAGCAGTTCTTC.

Ten or more counts support this clonotype. V gene TRBV12-3 or TRBV12-4 combines with J gene TRBJ2-5; 7 nucleotides agree with TRBD2. Trimming took 7 bases from V and 5 from J; bases not matched to a gene: 10. The CDR3 sequence is 14 residues long. CDR3 sequence: CASTLGGGAETQYF. CDR3 sequence (DNA): TGTGCCAGCACCCTTGGGGGGGGAGCGGAGACCCAGTACTTC.

This clonotype was seen at least ten times. The chain employs TRBV12-3 or TRBV12-4 and TRBJ2-3; 11 nucleotides match TRBD2. This CDR3 is 16 amino acids long. The V and J ends lost 0 bases and 2 bases, in that order; junction bases with no gene match: 1. The CDR3 nucleotides read TGTGCCAGCAGTTTAGCGACTAGCGGGACCACAGATACGCAGTATTTT. Translating gives CASSLATSGTTDTQYF.

J is TRBJ2-1 and V is TRBV7-9; D is possibly TRBD2 (6 bases). Trimming cost V 5 bases and J 6 bases, with 17 bases left between them. The CDR3 runs 15 residues. Germline loops: CDR1 SEHNR, CDR2 FQNEAQ (reference sequence). The CDR3 coding sequence is TGTGCCAGCAGCCGCTTAATCGATAGCGGCAATGAGCAGTTCTTC. Translated: CASSRLIDSGNEQFF.

This clonotype was found a few times. CDR3 sequence reads: CAWGTDSYEQYF. The CDR3, as DNA: TGTGCCTGGGGCACAGACTCCTACGAGCAGTACTTC. The chain links TRBV30 to TRBJ2-7; D uncertain. The CDR3 spans 12 residues. V lost 5 bases and J lost 0, with 8 bases in between. Germline lookup yields CDR1 GTSNPN and CDR2 SVGIG (reference sequence).

This clonotype was picked up many times. The V gene is TRBV7-2, the J gene TRBJ2-7, with 8 bases aligning to TRBD1. Germline CDR1 is SGHTA and CDR2 is FQGNSA. The CDR3 consists of 14 residues. The V and J ends lost 7 bases and 4 bases, in that order; junction bases with no gene match: 9. As DNA, the CDR3 is TGTGCCAGCACCCCCGGACAGGGTTCATACGAGCAGTACTTC. Translating gives CASTPGQGSYEQYF.

Concerning this clonotype itself: This may come from a read error, since a much larger clone is one base off. The V and J genes are TRBV5-1 and TRBJ2-4; D is ambiguous. In germline, CDR1 is SGHRS, CDR2 YFSETQ. The CDR3 has 13 residues. Deletions cut 8 bases from V and 4 bases from J, with 13 bases between. CDR3 in amino acids: CARPLPGKNIQYF. CDR3 bases: TGCGCCAGGCCATTGCCCGGGAAAAACATTCAGTACTTC.

This clonotype has a count of ten or more. The chain employs TRBV5-1 and TRBJ2-1; D is possibly TRBD2 (5 bases). This CDR3 contains 15 residues. The ends were cut back, 0 bases at V and 0 bases at J, with 7 bases in the middle. CDR1 and CDR2 from the germline V gene are SGHRS and YFSETQ. The CDR3 region is CASSLVAGSYNEQFF. CDR3 sequence (DNA): TGCGCCAGCAGCTTGGTTGCGGGCTCCTACAATGAGCAGTTCTTC.

This clonotype appeared a few times. V usage is TRBV4-2 and J usage is TRBJ2-5; TRBD2 agrees at 11 bases. Germline CDR1 LGHNA, CDR2 YNFKEQ. The CDR3 has 18 amino acids. The ends lost 0 bases at V and 2 bases at J; junction bases unmatched: 8. Here the CDR3 DNA reads TGTGCCAGCAGCCAAGATCCTATAGCGGGAGGGAGGCAAGAGACCCAGTACTTC. The encoded protein is CASSQDPIAGGRQETQYF.

This clonotype occurred many times. The chain links TRBV7-9 to TRBJ2-3; D perhaps matches TRBD1 (6 bases). CDR3 length: 15 amino acids. V lost 5 bases and J lost 9, with 21 bases in between. Germline loops: CDR1 SEHNR, CDR2 FQNEAQ (reference sequence). The CDR3 reads CASSPKDSILRTQYF. CDR3 bases: TGTGCCAGCAGCCCCAAGGACAGTATCCTCCGAACGCAGTATTTT.

The V call is TRBV7-9, the J call TRBJ1-4; 7 bases match TRBD1. Germline V gene lookup returns CDR1 SEHNR and CDR2 FQNEAQ (reference sequence). The CDR3 is 14 residues long. J lost 6 bases, V lost 5 bases, and 6 bases had no gene match. The CDR3 reads CASSLVQGYEKLFF. The CDR3 region has the DNA TGTGCCAGCAGCCTGGTACAGGGGTATGAAAAACTGTTTTTT.

This clonotype was detected ten times or more. The chain has TRBV12-3 or TRBV12-4 and TRBJ2-3; 9 nucleotides match TRBD2. V lost 6 bases to trimming and J lost 4 bases; unmatched junction nucleotides: 5. This CDR3 contains 14 residues. CDR3 nucleotides: TGTGCCAGCAGCCGGACTAGCGTAGCAGATACGCAGTATTTT. Translating gives CASSRTSVADTQYF.

This clonotype was seen ten or more times. The V call is TRBV29-1, the J call TRBJ1-1, with D unresolved. Trimming stripped 4 bases from V and 0 bases from J, with 12 bases between. From germline, CDR1 is SQVTM and CDR2 ANQGSEA. The CDR3 contains 14 residues. CDR3 loop: CSVASAVMNTEAFF. CDR3 nucleotides: TGCAGCGTTGCATCCGCAGTCATGAACACTGAAGCTTTCTTT.

V gene TRBV18 combines with J gene TRBJ2-1; D unclear. Trimming shortened V by 2 bases and J by 2 bases, and 7 bases separated the two germline ends. The germline gives CDR1 KGHSH, CDR2 LQKENI. The CDR3 sequence is 14 residues long. The DNA for the CDR3 is TGTGCCAGCTCACCATATGAGGCCTACAATGAGCAGTTCTTC. Its translation is CASSPYEAYNEQFF.

In this sample, this clonotype turned up a few times. The rearrangement uses TRBV6-1 and TRBJ2-2; 9 nucleotides line up with TRBD2. Germline CDR1 MNHNS, CDR2 SASEGT. Trimming removed 8 bases from V and 3 bases from J; junction bases left unmatched: 1. The CDR3 consists of 13 residues. For the CDR3, the DNA is TGTGCCAGCCGCGGGAGGGACACCGGGGAGCTGTTTTTT. It yields the protein CASRGRDTGELFF.

This clonotype was observed many times. The chain combines TRBV5-8 with TRBJ1-4, with a tentative D call TRBD1 (5 bases). From germline, CDR1 is SGHTS and CDR2 YDEGEE. The CDR3 length is 13 residues. Trimming removed 4 bases from V and 8 bases from J, with 12 bases in between. The CDR3 loop reads CASSPQRGEKLFF. Here the CDR3 DNA reads TGTGCCAGCAGCCCCCAGCGGGGGGAAAAACTGTTTTTT.

This clonotype was detected many times. The chain combines TRBV12-3 or TRBV12-4 with TRBJ2-7; 9 bases agree with TRBD1. V was pared by 5 bases and J by 5 bases, with 7 bases of the junction left unmatched. The CDR3 is 14 residues long. CDR3 bases: TGTGCCAGCAGTCCGGGACAGGGTATCCACGAGCAGTACTTC. Translated: CASSPGQGIHEQYF.

In its sample, this clonotype was seen many times. The gene calls are TRBV7-8 and TRBJ2-5; unclear D gene. The germline CDR1 and CDR2 sequences are SGHVS and FQNEAQ. The CDR3 has 13 residues. Trimming cost V 5 bases and J 2 bases, with 9 bases left between them. This CDR3 reads CASSLWDQETQYF. In DNA form, the CDR3 reads TGTGCCAGCAGCCTATGGGATCAAGAGACCCAGTACTTC.